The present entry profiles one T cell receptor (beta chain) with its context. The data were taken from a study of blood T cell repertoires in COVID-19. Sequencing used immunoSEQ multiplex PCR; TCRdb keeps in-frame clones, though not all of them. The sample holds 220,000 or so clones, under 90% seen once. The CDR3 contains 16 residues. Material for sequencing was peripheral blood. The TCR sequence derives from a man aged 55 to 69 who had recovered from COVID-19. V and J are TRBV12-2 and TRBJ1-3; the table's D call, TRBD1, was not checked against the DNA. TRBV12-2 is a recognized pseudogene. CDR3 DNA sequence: TGTGCAAGTCGCTTAGCTTACAGGGGGCGCGAAAACACCATATATTTT. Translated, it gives CASRLAYRGRENTIYF.